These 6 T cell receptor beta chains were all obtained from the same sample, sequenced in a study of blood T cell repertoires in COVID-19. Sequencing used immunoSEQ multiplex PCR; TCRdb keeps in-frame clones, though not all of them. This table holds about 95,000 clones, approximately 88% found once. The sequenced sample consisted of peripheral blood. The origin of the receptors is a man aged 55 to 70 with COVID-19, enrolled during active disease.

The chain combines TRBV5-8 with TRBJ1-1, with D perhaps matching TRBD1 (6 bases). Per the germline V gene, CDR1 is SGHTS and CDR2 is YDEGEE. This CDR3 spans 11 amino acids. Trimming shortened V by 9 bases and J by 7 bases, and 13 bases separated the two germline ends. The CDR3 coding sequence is TGTGCCAACCGGGACACGCTTGAAGCTTTCTTT. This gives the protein CANRDTLEAFF.

This CDR3 reads CASSEYTGTVSYEQYF. CDR3 in DNA: TGTGCCAGCAGTGAATATACCGGGACAGTCTCCTACGAGCAGTACTTC. The V and J genes are TRBV25-1 and TRBJ2-7, with TRBD1 identical over 7 bases. V trimming: 0 bases; J trimming: 0 bases; junction bases outside the gene matches: 5. Germline V gene sequence: CDR1 MGHDK, CDR2 SYGVNS. The CDR3 has 16 residues.

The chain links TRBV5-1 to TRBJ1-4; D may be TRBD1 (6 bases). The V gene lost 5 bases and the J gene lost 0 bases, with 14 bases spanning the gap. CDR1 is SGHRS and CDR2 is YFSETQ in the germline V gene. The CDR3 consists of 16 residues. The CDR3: CASRSGTLATNEKLFF. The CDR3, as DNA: TGCGCCAGCAGGTCTGGGACACTTGCAACTAATGAAAAACTGTTTTTT. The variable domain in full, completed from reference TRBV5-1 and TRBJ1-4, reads KAGVTQTPRYLIKTRGQQVTLSCSPISGHRSVSWYQQTPGQGLQFLFEYFSETQRNKGNFPGRFSGRQFSNSRSEMNVSTLELGDSALYLCASRSGTLATNEKLFFGSGTQLSVL.

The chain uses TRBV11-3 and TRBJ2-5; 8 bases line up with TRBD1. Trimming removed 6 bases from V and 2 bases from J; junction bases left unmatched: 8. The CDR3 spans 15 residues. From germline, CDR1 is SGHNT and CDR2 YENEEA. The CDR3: CASSPGTGPQETQYF. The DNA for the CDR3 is TGTGCCAGCAGTCCTGGGACAGGACCTCAAGAGACCCAGTACTTC.

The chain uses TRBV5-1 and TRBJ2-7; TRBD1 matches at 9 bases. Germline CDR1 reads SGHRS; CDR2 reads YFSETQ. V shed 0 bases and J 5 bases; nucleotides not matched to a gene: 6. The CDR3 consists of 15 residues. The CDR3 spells CASSLDRGQVNEQYF. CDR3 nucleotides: TGCGCCAGCAGCTTGGACAGGGGGCAGGTAAACGAGCAGTACTTC.

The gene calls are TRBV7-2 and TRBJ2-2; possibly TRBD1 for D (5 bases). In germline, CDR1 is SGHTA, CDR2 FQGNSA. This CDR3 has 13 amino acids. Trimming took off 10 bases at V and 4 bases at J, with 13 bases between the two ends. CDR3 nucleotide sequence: TGTGCCACCCGCCGCCAGGGCACCGGGGAGCTGTTTTTT. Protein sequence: CATRRQGTGELFF.